This TCR beta chain was recovered during a study of type 1 regulatory T cells (TCRdb year 2021). For the study in its entirety: The study characterized an in vitro protocol that generated a Tr1-enriched, alloantigen-specific CD4 T cell product named T-allo10. Patients with hematological malignancies who were receiving allogeneic hematopoietic stem cell transplantation were the group in which T-allo10 was being clinically evaluated.

Sequencing took place on an Illumina MiSeq. TCRdb took the public reads, trimmed them with fastp at Q25, ran MiXCR for clone calling and kept in-frame beta chains. Identical CDR3 protein sequences are pooled into one entry, listed with their most common genes and DNA. The sample table shows about 97,000 distinct CDR3 sequences, and roughly 31% are seen once. The ten largest clones add up to roughly 2.4% of the sample. There are 13 amino acids in the CDR3, from cysteine to phenylalanine inclusive. CDR3 DNA is the only sequence kept; it has 39 bases, read in frame from the first base. V lost 6 bases and J lost 1 base; the stretch between them is 9 bases long. Looking up the germline V gene yields CDR1 SGHDT and CDR2 YYEEEE. Comments on this clonotype: Its specific antigen is unknown. No much larger clonotype is one base removed from it; base qualities were not supplied.

This sequence originates from a human donor in good health. The sequenced material came from CD4+ T cells, either the whole sample or a sorted fraction (not recorded which). Recombination linked TRBV5-6 to TRBJ2-3, with the D gene tentatively TRBD1 or TRBD2, based on 5 matching bases in each. The CDR3 sequence is CASTRDRTDTQYF. At the DNA level, the sequence is TGTGCCAGCACCCGGGACCGCACAGATACGCAGTATTTT.